This passage covers 10 T cell receptor beta chains from one sample sequenced in a study of T-cell reconstitution after alpha-beta-depleted transplantation in children. Unique molecular identifiers were incorporated during preparation of the TCRbeta library. TCRdb re-called the PCR reads through MiXCR, storing one row per CDR3 protein. The data contain about 420,000 distinct CDR3 sequences, 11% of them singletons. This sample comprised PBMCs from the stem cell graft donor, obtained from the stem cell graft. The receptors here all came from a human donor who donated a stem cell graft to a child with acute myeloid leukemia.

In this sample, this clonotype turned up many times. The V and J genes are TRBV14 and TRBJ2-3; D uncertain. Trimming removed 2 bases from V and 3 bases from J, with 6 bases in between. From germline, CDR1 is SGHDN and CDR2 FVKESK. The CDR3 covers 13 residues. The CDR3 spells CASSQSTTDTQYF. The CDR3 DNA reads as TGTGCCAGCAGCCAAAGTACAACAGATACGCAGTATTTT.

About this clonotype itself: This could be a read error, since a much larger clone is one nucleotide away. The genes are TRBV20-1 and TRBJ2-1, with no clear D. V lost 3 bases and J 0 bases, leaving 15 bases between the germline ends. Germline V gene sequence: CDR1 DFQATT, CDR2 SNEGSKA (reference sequence). The CDR3 is made up of 16 amino acids. CDR3 sequence reads: CSASDRPRSSYNEQFF. Here the CDR3 DNA reads TGCAGTGCTAGTGATCGCCCGCGTAGCTCCTACAATGAGCAGTTCTTC.

This clonotype was counted many times. The rearrangement uses TRBV4-1 and TRBJ1-1; D is ambiguous. Trimming cost V 0 bases and J 3 bases, with 5 bases left between them. There are 13 residues in the CDR3. Per the germline V gene, CDR1 is MGHRA and CDR2 is YSYEKL. Here the CDR3 DNA reads TGCGCCAGCAGCCAAGAGTTGGACACTGAAGCTTTCTTT. Amino acid sequence: CASSQELDTEAFF.

This clonotype was counted ten times or more. V gene TRBV15 combines with J gene TRBJ1-4, with D perhaps TRBD1 (5 bases). V lost 0 bases and J lost 3, with 8 bases in between. The CDR3 has 15 residues. Germline V gene data show CDR1 as LNHNV and CDR2 as YYDKDF (reference sequence). CDR3 coding DNA: TGTGCCACCAGCAGAGATCCGGGGGCTAATGAAAAACTGTTTTTT. It translates to CATSRDPGANEKLFF. Filled out from reference TRBV15 and TRBJ1-4, the complete variable domain reads DAMVIQNPRYQVTQFGKPVTLSCSQTLNHNVMYWYQQKSSQAPKLLFHYYDKDFNNEADTPDNFQSRRPNTSFCFLDIRSPGLGDTAMYLCATSRDPGANEKLFFGSGTQLSVL.

This clonotype has a count of ten or more. The gene calls are TRBV5-1 and TRBJ2-3; the D is unclear. Trimming took off 4 bases at V and 4 bases at J, with 16 bases between the two ends. The CDR3 totals 15 residues. The germline V gene encodes CDR1 SGHRS and CDR2 YFSETQ. The CDR3 protein is CASSGTGRFADTQYF. The CDR3 coding sequence is TGCGCCAGCAGCGGAACCGGACGATTCGCAGATACGCAGTATTTT.

Only a few counts were recorded for this clonotype. The chain employs TRBV5-1 and TRBJ2-3; D gene uncertain. Trimming shortened V by 2 bases and J by 1 base, and 8 bases separated the two germline ends. The CDR3 is 14 amino acids. Germline CDR1 SGHRS, CDR2 YFSETQ. This CDR3 is CASSFVTRTDTQYF. The CDR3 coding sequence is TGCGCCAGCAGCTTTGTCACCCGCACAGATACGCAGTATTTT.

This clonotype was seen more than once but under ten times. The chain recombines TRBV20-1 with TRBJ1-5, with a possible D match to TRBD1 (6 bases). The CDR3 has 14 residues. Germline lookup yields CDR1 DFQATT and CDR2 SNEGSKA (reference sequence). V lost 1 base to trimming and J lost 6 bases, with 13 bases between them. CDR3 nucleotide sequence: TGCAGTGCTAGAGGGGCGGGGGGCGGTCAGCCCCAGCATTTT. Translated, it gives CSARGAGGGQPQHF.

DNA of the CDR3: TGTGCCAGCAGCCCCTCTCAAGGCCGTACGCAGTATTTT. Residues: CASSPSQGRTQYF. The chain has TRBV3-1 and TRBJ2-3, with D hard to call. V was trimmed by 4 bases and J by 8 bases, leaving 13 bases between them. CDR3 length: 13 amino acids. The germline V gene encodes CDR1 LGHDT and CDR2 YNNKEL (reference sequence).

The chain links TRBV10-3 to TRBJ2-7; 7 bases are a match to TRBD1. V dropped 4 bases and J dropped 7; count of bases not matched to a gene: 10. The length of the CDR3 is 14 residues. CDR1 is ENHRY and CDR2 is SYGVKD in the germline V gene. The CDR3 protein is CAISVTVPRGEQYF. CDR3 nucleotides: TGTGCCATCAGTGTGACGGTCCCCAGGGGGGAGCAGTACTTC.

V gene TRBV25-1 combines with J gene TRBJ2-3; D remains ambiguous. Between the trimmed V and J ends, which lost 6 bases and 6 bases, there was a span of 22 bases. Germline CDR1 reads MGHDK; CDR2 reads SYGVNS. The CDR3 spans 16 residues. The CDR3 DNA reads TGTGCCAGCAGCCCTACTCAACCGGGCCTCAACGATACGCAGTATTTT. It translates to CASSPTQPGLNDTQYF.